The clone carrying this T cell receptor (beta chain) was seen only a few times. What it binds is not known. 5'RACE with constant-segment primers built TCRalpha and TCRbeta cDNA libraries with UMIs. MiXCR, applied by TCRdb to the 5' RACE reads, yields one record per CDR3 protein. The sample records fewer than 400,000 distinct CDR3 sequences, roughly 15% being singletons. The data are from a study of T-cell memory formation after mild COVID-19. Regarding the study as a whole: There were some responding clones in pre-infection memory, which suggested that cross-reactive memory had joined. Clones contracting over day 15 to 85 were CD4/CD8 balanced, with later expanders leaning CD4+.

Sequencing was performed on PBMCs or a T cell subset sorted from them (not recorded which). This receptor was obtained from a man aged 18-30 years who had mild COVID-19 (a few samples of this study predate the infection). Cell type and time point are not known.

The CDR3 DNA reads as TGCAGCGTCGAGGAATACAGGGCTAGGGGCACAGATACGCAGTATTTT. Translated, it gives CSVEEYRARGTDTQYF. V usage is TRBV29-1 and J usage is TRBJ2-3; a possible D gene is TRBD1 (6 bases). The CDR3 covers 16 residues. The germline V gene encodes CDR1 SQVTM and CDR2 ANQGSEA. V was pared by 6 bases and J by 1 base, with 20 bases between.